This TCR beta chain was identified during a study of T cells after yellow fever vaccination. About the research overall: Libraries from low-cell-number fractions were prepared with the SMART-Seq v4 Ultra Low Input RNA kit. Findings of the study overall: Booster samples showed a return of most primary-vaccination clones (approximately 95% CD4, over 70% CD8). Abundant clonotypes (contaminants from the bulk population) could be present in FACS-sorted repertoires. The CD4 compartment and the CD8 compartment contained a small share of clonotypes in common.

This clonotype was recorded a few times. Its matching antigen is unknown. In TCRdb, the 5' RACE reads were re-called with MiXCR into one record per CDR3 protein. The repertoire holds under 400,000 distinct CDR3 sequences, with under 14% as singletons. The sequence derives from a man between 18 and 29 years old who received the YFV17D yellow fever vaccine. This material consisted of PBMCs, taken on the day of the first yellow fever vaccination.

CDR3: CASSEAHTEAFF. The CDR3 nucleotides read TGTGCCAGTAGCGAGGCACACACTGAAGCTTTCTTT. The genes are TRBV19 and TRBJ1-1, with D unresolved. With 6 bases removed from V and 3 bases from J, the gap between germline ends came to 8 bases. The CDR3 consists of 12 residues. Germline CDR1 LNHDA, CDR2 SQIVND (reference sequence).